One and the same sample provided the 7 T cell receptor beta chains below, sequenced in a study of shared clonotypes between healthy human individuals. Generated by immunoSEQ multiplex PCR, the TCRdb table keeps only in-frame clones and is missing some. The sample lists some 2.1 million clones; about 95% were seen once. CD8 cells regarded as naive lacked CD45RO, were positively chosen for CCR7, and omitted terminally differentiated effector memory CD45RA+ cells. The sequenced sample consisted of naive CD8+ T cells sorted from blood. Receptor source: a man between 18 and 35 years old in good health.

The chain recombines TRBV7-2 with TRBJ2-7; tentative D call: TRBD2 (5 bases). The CDR3 is made up of 17 amino acids. V lost 5 bases and J 3 bases, leaving 23 bases between the germline ends. The V gene's germline CDR1 is SGHTA and CDR2 FQGNSA. CDR3 DNA sequence: TGTGCCAGCAGCCTCGATTTACCAGACGCTGAGGGCTACGAGCAGTACTTC. Encoded protein: CASSLDLPDAEGYEQYF.

This rearrangement joins TRBV28 to TRBJ1-4, with D unresolved. The germline V and J ends were trimmed by 7 bases and 7 bases, with 22 bases remaining between them. Germline V gene lookup returns CDR1 MDHEN and CDR2 SYDVKM. This CDR3 region has 16 residues. The DNA for the CDR3 is TGTGCCAGCAATTCCCTGACGGCAGACTTTAGTGAAAAACTGTTTTTT. Amino acid sequence: CASNSLTADFSEKLFF.

The J gene is TRBJ1-2, the V gene TRBV30; weak D call: TRBD1 (5 bases). CDR1 is GTSNPN and CDR2 is SVGIG in the germline V gene (reference sequence). The ends were cut back, 0 bases at V and 8 bases at J, with 16 bases in the middle. This CDR3 region has 14 residues. The CDR3 region has the DNA TGTGCCTGGAGTGTGGGAGGGGCTGGGAAAGGCTACACCTTC. Translated: CAWSVGGAGKGYTF.

Remarks on this clone: This specimen includes other DNA sequences encoding the same CDR3. The rearrangement uses TRBV4-1 and TRBJ1-1; no firm D call. Between the trimmed V and J ends, which lost 1 base and 0 bases, there was a span of 9 bases. CDR3 length: 15 residues. Germline loops: CDR1 MGHRA, CDR2 YSYEKL. CDR3 in DNA: TGCGCCAGCAGCCAAGTCTCGGGTTTGAACACTGAAGCTTTCTTT. Translation gives CASSQVSGLNTEAFF.

CDR3 coding DNA: TGCAGCGTTGAAGGGGGGACAGAACAAGAGACCCAGTACTTC. This translates into CSVEGGTEQETQYF. The chain has TRBV29-1 and TRBJ2-5; 7 bases agree with TRBD1. V was clipped by 1 base and J by 2 bases; unmatched bases: 4. The CDR3 contains 14 residues. Germline V gene data show CDR1 as SQVTM and CDR2 as ANQGSEA.

V is TRBV6-1 and J is TRBJ2-7; D is undetermined. The germline V gene encodes CDR1 MNHNS and CDR2 SASEGT. The V and J ends lost 2 bases and 2 bases respectively, with 7 bases between them. This CDR3 comprises 13 residues. CDR3 region: CASSETNPYEQYF. CDR3 nucleotide sequence: TGTGCCAGCAGTGAAACTAATCCCTACGAGCAGTACTTC.

The CDR3 DNA sequence: TGTGCCAGCAGCCAGTCTCTCGGGGCGAATGAAAAACTGTTTTTT. Encoded protein: CASSQSLGANEKLFF. V and J are TRBV4-2 and TRBJ1-4, with D possibly being TRBD1 (5 bases). V was cut by 3 bases and J by 5 bases, with 13 bases left in between. This CDR3 has 15 residues. Germline V CDR1 and CDR2: LGHNA, YNFKEQ.